This T cell receptor (beta chain) was sequenced during a study of a mutant IDH1 vaccine in newly diagnosed glioma. Overall study: Vaccine dosing followed radiotherapy by 4-6 weeks, or accompanied temozolomide cycles. Patients were pretreated with radiotherapy, temozolomide, or both, mostly both.

Of note for this clone: Its specificity is unknown.

Using immunoSEQ multiplex PCR, the repertoire was profiled, and TCRdb retains in-frame clones only, with some absent. The table includes tens of thousands of clones, approximately 81% detected once. The time point is: week 35, safety follow-up. Each vaccine dose was 300 ug of mutant IDH1 20-mer peptide, with topical imiquimod. J was trimmed by 2 bases and V by 3 bases; bases with no gene match: 1. Germline-derived CDR1 and CDR2 are SGHTS and YDEGEE. The CDR3 covers 14 residues. Notes on the study in general: Pseudoprogression seemed unlinked to shifts in top peripheral T cell clonotypes.

The specimen comprised PBMCs, sampled from a glioma patient whose treatment included an IDH1 peptide vaccine. The receptor's source is a woman between 18 and 30 years old with glioma. This chain uses TRBV5-8 with TRBJ1-4, with 7 bases that match TRBD1. The CDR3 protein is CASSSDRTNEKLFF. The CDR3 DNA sequence: TGTGCCAGCAGCTCGGACAGGACTAATGAAAAACTGTTTTTT.